The 8 T cell receptor beta chains listed next were all sequenced from one sample in a study of blood T cell repertoires in COVID-19. The repertoire was sequenced with immunoSEQ multiplex PCR; TCRdb's copy has only in-frame clones and lacks some. Seen here are 35,000 to 50,000 clones, roughly 84% observed once, and the top ten hold about 12%. Sample: peripheral blood. All receptors derive from a woman aged 70 to 79 in a cohort sampled during active COVID-19.

This clone has a single count. The rearrangement joins TRBV4-2 to TRBJ2-7, with TRBD2 matching over 11 bases. Germline loops: CDR1 LGHNA, CDR2 YNFKEQ. The CDR3 runs 16 residues. V lost 0 bases and J lost 5; bases outside the gene matches: 6. Written as DNA, the CDR3 is TGTGCCAGCAGCCAAGAAGGTAGCGGGAGGGCACACGAGCAGTACTTC. Translating gives CASSQEGSGRAHEQYF.

CDR3 DNA sequence: TGTGCCAGCAGTTACTCCGCCGGGACAGAGGCCATTCAGTACTTC. Protein: CASSYSAGTEAIQYF. The chain joins TRBV6-5 to TRBJ2-4, with 7 positions matching TRBD1. This CDR3 has 15 amino acids. Germline CDR1 is MNHEY and CDR2 is SVGAGI. J lost 9 bases, V lost 0 bases, and 8 bases had no gene match.

The rearrangement links TRBV19 to TRBJ1-2; 7 nucleotides agree with TRBD1. The ends lost 5 bases at V and 4 bases at J; junction bases unmatched: 16. The CDR3 is 17 amino acids. The V gene's germline CDR1 is LNHDA and CDR2 SQIVND (reference sequence). CDR3 bases: TGTGCCAGTAGTCCCTATATCGGGACAGCCATTTCCTATGGCTACACCTTC. Amino acid sequence: CASSPYIGTAISYGYTF.

This clone was counted once. V gene TRBV7-2 combines with J gene TRBJ1-5; 7 bases fit TRBD1. The length of the CDR3 is 15 residues. V dropped 6 bases and J dropped 3; count of bases not matched to a gene: 8. The germline gives CDR1 SGHTA, CDR2 FQGNSA. The CDR3 nucleotides are TGTGCCAGCAGTGCAGACAGGGCGGTCAATCAGCCCCAGCATTTT. Its translation: CASSADRAVNQPQHF. Full variable domain (missing parts from reference TRBV7-2 and TRBJ1-5): GAGVSQSPSNKVTEKGKDVELRCDPISGHTALYWYRQSLGQGLEFLIYFQGNSAPDKSGLPSDRFSAERTGGSVSTLTIQRTQQEDSAVYLCASSADRAVNQPQHFGDGTRLSIL.

The chain carries TRBV9 and TRBJ2-7; 8 bases are shared with TRBD1. The CDR3 contains 16 residues. Germline lookup yields CDR1 SGDLS and CDR2 YYNGEE. The ends lost 0 bases at V and 6 bases at J; junction bases unmatched: 11. CDR3 sequence: CASSVGQGASPTEQYF. The CDR3 DNA reads TGTGCCAGCAGCGTAGGTCAGGGGGCGAGCCCTACCGAGCAGTACTTC. Full variable domain (remainder filled in from reference TRBV9 and TRBJ2-7): DSGVTQTPKHLITATGQRVTLRCSPRSGDLSVYWYQQSLDQGLQFLIQYYNGEERAKGNILERFSAQQFPDLHSELNLSSLELGDSALYFCASSVGQGASPTEQYFGPGTRLTVT.

The chain carries TRBV30 and TRBJ2-7; D gene unclear. CDR3 length: 11 amino acids. Germline CDR1 reads GTSNPN; CDR2 reads SVGIG (reference sequence). Trimming stripped 3 bases from V and 5 bases from J, with 8 bases between. Here the CDR3 reads CAWSPLDEQYF. The CDR3 DNA sequence: TGTGCCTGGAGCCCCCTTGACGAGCAGTACTTC. Looking up the rest from reference TRBV30 and TRBJ2-7 gives the full variable domain: SQTIHQWPATLVQPVGSPLSLECTVEGTSNPNLYWYRQAAGRGLQLLFYSVGIGQISSEVPQNLSASRPQDRQFILSSKKLLLSDSGFYLCAWSPLDEQYFGPGTRLTVT.

CDR3 amino acids: CASSSAGGGNTEAFF. CDR3 bases: TGTGCCAGCAGTTCGGCAGGAGGCGGTAACACTGAAGCTTTCTTT. The chain links TRBV28 to TRBJ1-1; D unclear. The CDR3 is 15 residues long. CDR1 is MDHEN, CDR2 SYDVKM, per germline. The ends were cut back, 4 bases at V and 2 bases at J, with 14 bases in the middle.

V is TRBV7-8 and J is TRBJ2-1; no definite D call. The ends were cut back, 5 bases at V and 15 bases at J, with 17 bases in the middle. Germline lookup yields CDR1 SGHVS and CDR2 FQNEAQ. This CDR3 contains 12 residues. The CDR3 nucleotides are TGTGCCAGCAGCCCTCCCCTAGGCCCGGGGTTCTTC. It translates to CASSPPLGPGFF.